Below are 29 T cell receptor beta chains sequenced from a single sample in a study of cytomegalovirus exposure and HLA in healthy donors. Generated by immunoSEQ multiplex PCR, the TCRdb table keeps only in-frame clones and is missing some. Among about 120,000 clones, about 82% were seen once, and the ten largest hold 4.9%. The sequencing sample was made of PBMCs. These receptors were collected from a man in his late teens or twenties in good health and CMV-seronegative.

The V gene is TRBV2, the J gene TRBJ2-2; TRBD1 aligns across 8 bases. This CDR3 has 15 amino acids. From germline, CDR1 is SNHLY and CDR2 FYNNEI. The ends lost 5 bases at V and 1 base at J; junction bases unmatched: 3. The CDR3 protein is CASSSGTGNTGELFF. The CDR3 nucleotides read TGTGCCAGCAGTTCCGGGACAGGGAACACCGGGGAGCTGTTTTTT.

In the case of this clone: One end of the junction does not line up with germline, which may come from a read error. The gene calls are TRBV9 and TRBJ1-1; D is unresolved. The CDR3 contains 8 residues. Germline V CDR1 and CDR2: SGDLS, YYNGEE. The CDR3: CASNHGVF. Here the CDR3 DNA reads TGTGCCAGCAACCATGGAGTCTTT.

This chain uses TRBV25-1 with TRBJ2-5, with TRBD1 matching 7 bases. The CDR3 has 18 amino acids. CDR1 is MGHDK and CDR2 is SYGVNS in the germline V gene. The V and J ends lost 0 bases and 1 base, in that order; junction bases with no gene match: 11. The CDR3 DNA sequence: TGTGCCAGCAGTGAATATGTCGGCCTCCGGGACAGCCAAGAGACCCAGTACTTC. Translating gives CASSEYVGLRDSQETQYF.

The chain uses TRBV15 and TRBJ1-2, with TRBD1 matching over 7 bases. Losses at the gene ends were 0 bases for V and 12 bases for J; bases not matched to a gene: 10. The germline CDR1 and CDR2 sequences are LNHNV and YYDKDF (reference sequence). This CDR3 spans 14 amino acids. DNA for the CDR3: TGTGCCACCAGCAGAGATAGGACAGGTCTCGCTCACACCTTC. The encoded protein is CATSRDRTGLAHTF.

The chain employs TRBV7-2 and TRBJ2-3, with a possible D match to TRBD2 (5 bases). The CDR3 totals 15 residues. From germline, CDR1 is SGHTA and CDR2 FQGNSA. Trimming pared 0 bases from V and 4 bases from J, leaving 11 bases between. In DNA form, the CDR3 reads TGTGCCAGCAGCTTAGCGGGAGTTACCCCAGATACGCAGTATTTT. This codes for CASSLAGVTPDTQYF.

The chain is built from TRBV6-1 and TRBJ1-2, with no clear D. Trimming pared 1 base from V and 1 base from J, leaving 10 bases between. The CDR3 loop spans 15 amino acids. Germline-derived CDR1 and CDR2 are MNHNS and SASEGT. The CDR3 nucleotides read TGTGCCAGCAGTGAAGTTTTTGTCAGTAACTATGGCTACACCTTC. This encodes CASSEVFVSNYGYTF.

The chain combines TRBV19 with TRBJ1-1; 10 bases fit TRBD1. CDR3 length: 16 amino acids. CDR1 and CDR2 (germline): LNHDA, SQIVND (reference sequence). Trimming cost V 3 bases and J 0 bases; bases outside gene matches: 4. The CDR3 DNA reads TGTGCCAGTAGTATTAGGACAGGGGGTTTGAACACTGAAGCTTTCTTT. Residues: CASSIRTGGLNTEAFF.

The chain employs TRBV5-6 and TRBJ2-7; 10 positions agree with TRBD1. CDR3 length: 14 amino acids. V lost 0 bases, J lost 5 bases, and 2 bases stayed unmatched. Germline lookup yields CDR1 SGHDT and CDR2 YYEEEE. The CDR3 region is CASSLGQGAHEQYF. The DNA of the CDR3 is TGTGCCAGCAGCTTGGGACAGGGGGCCCACGAGCAGTACTTC.

The rearrangement uses TRBV6-6 and TRBJ2-7, with D possibly TRBD1 on 6 matching bases. The CDR3 has 15 residues. Looked up from germline, CDR1 is MNHNY and CDR2 is SVGAGI (reference sequence). Trimming cost V 7 bases and J 0 bases, with 16 bases left between them. The CDR3 sequence: CASTHQRGNSYEQYF. In nucleotides, the CDR3 is TGTGCCAGCACCCACCAGAGGGGGAACTCCTACGAGCAGTACTTC.

The chain has TRBV6-5 and TRBJ1-5; D might be TRBD1 (5 bases). V lost 6 bases to trimming and J lost 6 bases, with 15 bases between them. Germline-derived CDR1 and CDR2 are MNHEY and SVGAGI. There are 14 residues in the CDR3. The CDR3 sequence: CASRTEQGGQPQHF. The CDR3 DNA is TGTGCCAGCAGGACGGAGCAGGGCGGTCAGCCCCAGCATTTT.

V and J are TRBV28 and TRBJ1-5; tentative D call: TRBD1 (5 bases). The CDR3 loop spans 16 amino acids. In germline, CDR1 is MDHEN, CDR2 SYDVKM. Deletions cut 4 bases from V and 1 base from J, with 14 bases between. CDR3 bases: TGTGCCAGCAGTTATCGCGGGGCCCCGAGCAATCAGCCCCAGCATTTT. Translated, it gives CASSYRGAPSNQPQHF.

This clone was observed a handful of times. This chain connects TRBV5-1 to TRBJ2-7; possibly TRBD1 for D (6 bases). Trimming removed 1 base at V and 2 bases at J, with 19 bases between. Germline lookup yields CDR1 SGHRS and CDR2 YFSETQ. CDR3 length: 17 amino acids. The DNA for the CDR3 is TGCGCCAGCAGCTTGTCAGCGACGGGACACTTCCCCTACGAGCAGTACTTC. It specifies CASSLSATGHFPYEQYF.

The chain recombines TRBV9 with TRBJ2-1; D remains unclear. Between the trimmed V and J ends, which lost 4 bases and 9 bases, there was a span of 17 bases. The CDR3 covers 14 residues. Looked up from germline, CDR1 is SGDLS and CDR2 is YYNGEE. CDR3 DNA: TGTGCCAGCAGCCAAATAGTACCCCCGGGTGAGCAGTTCTTC. Translation: CASSQIVPPGEQFF.

The chain has TRBV29-1 and TRBJ2-7; possibly TRBD2 for D (5 bases). V was shortened by 4 bases and J by 5 bases, with 18 bases between the two germline ends. CDR3 length equals 14 residues. Germline V CDR1 and CDR2: SQVTM, ANQGSEA. The CDR3: CSVVLGGFSDEQYF. CDR3 nucleotide sequence: TGCAGCGTTGTACTAGGCGGTTTCTCGGACGAGCAGTACTTC.

CDR3 sequence reads: CASSSPTGMAEGGYTF. In DNA, the CDR3 is TGTGCCAGCAGCTCCCCTACGGGGATGGCAGAGGGTGGCTACACCTTC. The rearrangement joins TRBV7-9 to TRBJ1-2, with unresolved D. V was pared by 4 bases and J by 7 bases, with 22 bases between. CDR3 length equals 16 residues. The V gene's germline CDR1 is SEHNR and CDR2 FQNEAQ (reference sequence).

A few counts support this clone. This chain connects TRBV5-1 to TRBJ1-2; the match to TRBD1 covers 7 bases. Germline V CDR1 and CDR2: SGHRS, YFSETQ. The CDR3 extends over 13 amino acids. V shed 0 bases and J 6 bases; nucleotides not matched to a gene: 2. This chain's CDR3 is CASSLEGGHGYTF. In DNA, the CDR3 is TGCGCCAGCAGCTTGGAAGGGGGCCATGGCTACACCTTC.

Here the CDR3 DNA reads TGTGCCAGTAGTAGGCGGGACAGCTCCTACGAGCAGTACTTC. This encodes CASSRRDSSYEQYF. The chain joins TRBV19 to TRBJ2-7, with a weak D call TRBD1 (7 bases). The CDR3 contains 14 residues. Germline CDR1 reads LNHDA; CDR2 reads SQIVND (reference sequence). Deletions cut 4 bases from V and 0 bases from J, with 10 bases between.

J is TRBJ1-2 and V is TRBV19; 7 bases are a match to TRBD1. The germline gives CDR1 LNHDA, CDR2 SQIVND (reference sequence). V gave up 6 bases and J gave up 7 bases; unmatched junction bases: 8. The CDR3 has 13 amino acids. The CDR3 is CASSLDRSAGYTF. As DNA, the CDR3 is TGTGCCAGTAGCCTGGACAGGTCGGCTGGCTACACCTTC.

V is TRBV6-6 and J is TRBJ2-5; TRBD1 might be the D (5 bases). With 7 bases removed from V and 4 bases from J, the gap between germline ends came to 7 bases. Germline assignment: CDR1 MNHNY and CDR2 SVGAGI (reference sequence). This CDR3 is 11 amino acids long. The CDR3 region has the DNA TGTGCCAGCACAAGGGGAGAGACCCAGTACTTC. It codes for CASTRGETQYF.

This rearrangement joins TRBV6-5 to TRBJ1-2; 7 bases agree with TRBD1. Trimming cost V 4 bases and J 2 bases; bases outside gene matches: 10. Germline CDR1 is MNHEY and CDR2 is SVGAGI. CDR3 length: 16 residues. This CDR3 is CASSFAGGVSNYGYTF. The DNA of the CDR3 is TGTGCCAGCAGTTTCGCAGGGGGAGTTTCCAACTATGGCTACACCTTC.

The chain joins TRBV9 to TRBJ2-7; 7 bases agree with TRBD1. Losses at the gene ends were 3 bases for V and 2 bases for J; bases not matched to a gene: 8. The CDR3 consists of 15 residues. CDR1 and CDR2 (germline): SGDLS, YYNGEE. The CDR3 region has the DNA TGTGCCAGCAGCGAGTCGACAGGGACCCCCTACGAGCAGTACTTC. Its translation: CASSESTGTPYEQYF.

This clone was seen just once. The CDR3 loop reads CASSFGTDYNEQFF. Written as DNA, the CDR3 is TGTGCCAGCAGCTTTGGGACAGATTACAATGAGCAGTTCTTC. V usage is TRBV11-2 and J usage is TRBJ2-1; TRBD1 matches at 7 bases. V was pared by 3 bases and J by 4 bases, with 3 bases of the junction left unmatched. CDR3 length equals 14 residues. Germline V lookup: CDR1 SGHAT, CDR2 FQNNGV.

The rearrangement joins TRBV2 to TRBJ2-1; 8 positions agree with TRBD2. The CDR3 has 18 amino acids. Trimming took 2 bases from V and 0 from J; bases not matched to a gene: 9. CDR1 and CDR2 from the germline V gene are SNHLY and FYNNEI. The CDR3 sequence: CASSEPGSGGDSYNEQFF. The CDR3 bases are TGTGCCAGCAGTGAACCGGGCAGCGGGGGAGACTCCTACAATGAGCAGTTCTTC.

This clone has a handful of counts. This CDR3 is also generated by other DNA sequences in the sample. The V call is TRBV30, the J call TRBJ1-1, with D unresolved. This CDR3 comprises 11 residues. V dropped 1 base and J dropped 7 bases, with 7 bases sitting between them. The germline V gene has CDR1 GTSNPN and CDR2 SVGIG (reference sequence). The CDR3 region has the DNA TGTGCCTGGAGTGCGTCAGGTGAAGCTTTCTTT. Translating it yields CAWSASGEAFF.

The rearrangement joins TRBV10-2 to TRBJ2-5; no clear D. The germline V gene has CDR1 WSHSY and CDR2 SAAADI. Trimming shortened V by 7 bases and J by 5 bases, and 11 bases separated the two germline ends. The CDR3 runs to 12 residues. The CDR3 bases are TGCGCCAGCACTCAGGCTGGGGAGACCCAGTACTTC. Translated: CASTQAGETQYF.

This chain connects TRBV2 to TRBJ1-4; a weak D match, TRBD1 (5 bases). The V and J ends lost 6 bases and 7 bases respectively, with 30 bases between them. Germline V gene lookup returns CDR1 SNHLY and CDR2 FYNNEI. This CDR3 is 19 amino acids long. CDR3 bases: TGTGCCAGCAGAGGAAGTACTCCGGGAGGACTCGTGGGGCCTGAAAAACTGTTTTTT. It yields the protein CASRGSTPGGLVGPEKLFF.

The V gene is TRBV28, the J gene TRBJ2-5, with 14 positions matching TRBD2. The CDR3 extends over 17 amino acids. In germline, CDR1 is MDHEN, CDR2 SYDVKM. J gave up 7 bases and V 6 bases, and 13 bases lay outside the gene matches. CDR3 region: CASSSLGLAGAEGTQYF. As DNA, the CDR3 is TGTGCCAGCAGCTCTCTGGGACTAGCGGGGGCAGAAGGGACCCAGTACTTC.

This rearrangement joins TRBV5-1 to TRBJ2-5; 9 bases match TRBD2. This CDR3 spans 16 amino acids. The V and J ends lost 1 base and 2 bases, in that order; junction bases with no gene match: 6. The germline CDR1 and CDR2 sequences are SGHRS and YFSETQ. CDR3 in DNA: TGCGCCAGCAGCTTGCGGCTAGCGGGGCTTCAAGAGACCCAGTACTTC. Residues: CASSLRLAGLQETQYF.

This clone was detected once. The chain uses TRBV7-8 and TRBJ1-1, with a tentative D call TRBD1 (6 bases). Trimming stripped 5 bases from V and 1 base from J, with 14 bases between. Germline V lookup: CDR1 SGHVS, CDR2 FQNEAQ. CDR3 length equals 15 residues. This CDR3 reads CASSPPGTQNTEAFF. The CDR3 DNA reads as TGTGCCAGCAGCCCCCCAGGGACACAGAACACTGAAGCTTTCTTT.